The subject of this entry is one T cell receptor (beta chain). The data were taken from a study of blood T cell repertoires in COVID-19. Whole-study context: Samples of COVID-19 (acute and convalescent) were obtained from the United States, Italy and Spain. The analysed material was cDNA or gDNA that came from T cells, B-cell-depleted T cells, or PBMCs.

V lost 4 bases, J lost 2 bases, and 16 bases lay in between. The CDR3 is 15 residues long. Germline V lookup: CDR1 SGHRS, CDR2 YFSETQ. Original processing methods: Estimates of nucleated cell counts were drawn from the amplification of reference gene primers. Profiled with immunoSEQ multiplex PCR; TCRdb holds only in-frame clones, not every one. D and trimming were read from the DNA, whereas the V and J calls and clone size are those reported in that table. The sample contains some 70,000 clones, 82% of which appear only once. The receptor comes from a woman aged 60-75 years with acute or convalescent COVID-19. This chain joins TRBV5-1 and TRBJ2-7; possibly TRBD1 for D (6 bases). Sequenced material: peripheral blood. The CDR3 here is CASSADRTVTYEQYF. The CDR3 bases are TGCGCCAGCAGCGCGGATAGGACAGTTACCTACGAGCAGTACTTC.